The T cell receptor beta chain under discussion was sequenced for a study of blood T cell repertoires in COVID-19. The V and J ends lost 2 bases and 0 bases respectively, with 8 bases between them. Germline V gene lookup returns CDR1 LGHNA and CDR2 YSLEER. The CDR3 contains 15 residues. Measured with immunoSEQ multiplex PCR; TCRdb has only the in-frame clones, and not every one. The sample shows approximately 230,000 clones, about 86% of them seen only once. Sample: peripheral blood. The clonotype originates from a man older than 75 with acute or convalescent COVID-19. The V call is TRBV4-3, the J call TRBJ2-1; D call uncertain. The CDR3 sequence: CASSQMRSSYNEQFF. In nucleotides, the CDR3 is TGCGCCAGCAGCCAAATGCGGAGCTCCTACAATGAGCAGTTCTTC.